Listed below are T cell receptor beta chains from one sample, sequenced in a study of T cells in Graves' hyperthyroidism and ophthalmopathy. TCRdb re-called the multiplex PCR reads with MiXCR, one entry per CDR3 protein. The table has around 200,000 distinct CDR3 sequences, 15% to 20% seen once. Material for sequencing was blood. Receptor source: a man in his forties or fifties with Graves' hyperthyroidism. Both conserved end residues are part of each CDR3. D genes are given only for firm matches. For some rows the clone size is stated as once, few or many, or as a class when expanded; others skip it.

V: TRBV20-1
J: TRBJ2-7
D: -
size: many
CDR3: CSAGGPGWGYEQYF
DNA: TGCAGTGCTGGGGGGCCCGGGTGGGGGTACGAGCAGTACTTC

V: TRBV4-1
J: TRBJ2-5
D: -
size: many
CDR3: CASSLGIQETQYF
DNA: TGCGCCAGCAGCCTTGGTATCCAAGAGACCCAGTACTTC

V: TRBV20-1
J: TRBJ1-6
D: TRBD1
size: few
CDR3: CSTRETGRYNSPLHF
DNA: TGCAGTACTAGAGAGACAGGGCGCTATAATTCACCCCTCCACTTT

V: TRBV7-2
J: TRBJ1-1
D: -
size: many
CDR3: CASSLEPATEAFF
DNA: TGTGCCAGCAGCTTAGAACCGGCTACTGAAGCTTTCTTT

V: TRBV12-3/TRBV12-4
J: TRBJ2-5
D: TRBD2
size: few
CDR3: CASSLAGAQETKYF
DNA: TGTGCCAGCAGTCTAGCGGGGGCCCAAGAGACCAAGTACTTC

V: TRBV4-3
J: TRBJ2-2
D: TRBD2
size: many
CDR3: CASSQDGGAGELFF
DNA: TGCGCCAGCAGCCAAGATGGGGGGGCCGGGGAGCTGTTTTTT

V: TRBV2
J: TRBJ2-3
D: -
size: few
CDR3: CASSDGIGTDTQYF
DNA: TGTGCCAGCAGTGACGGGATTGGCACAGATACGCAGTATTTT

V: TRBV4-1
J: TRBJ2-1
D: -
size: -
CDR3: CASSRTISYNEQFF
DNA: TGCGCCAGCAGCCGGACTATCTCCTACAATGAGCAGTTCTTC

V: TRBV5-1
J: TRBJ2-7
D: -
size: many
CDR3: CASSLTGPYEQYF
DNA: TGCGCCAGCAGCTTGACAGGCCCCTACGAGCAGTACTTC

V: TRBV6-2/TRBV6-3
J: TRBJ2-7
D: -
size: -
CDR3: CASNRVGQPLREQYF
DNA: TGTGCCAGCAATAGGGTCGGACAGCCCCTCCGCGAGCAGTACTTC

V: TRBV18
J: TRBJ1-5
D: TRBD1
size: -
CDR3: CASSPKGQGNQPQHF
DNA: TGTGCCAGCTCACCAAAGGGACAGGGAAATCAGCCCCAGCATTTT

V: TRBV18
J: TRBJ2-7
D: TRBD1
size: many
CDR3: CASSARTGGEYEQYF
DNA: TGTGCCAGCTCAGCCCGAACAGGGGGAGAGTACGAGCAGTACTTC

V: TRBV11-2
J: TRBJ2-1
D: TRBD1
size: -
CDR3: CASSLRDRADNEQFF
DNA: TGTGCCAGCAGCCTTCGGGACAGGGCTGACAATGAGCAGTTCTTC

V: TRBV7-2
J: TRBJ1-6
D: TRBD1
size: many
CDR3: CASSSTGAGSPLHF
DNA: TGTGCCAGCAGCTCGACAGGGGCCGGTTCACCCCTCCACTTT

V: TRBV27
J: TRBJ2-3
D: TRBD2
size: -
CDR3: CASSRQPGGETDTQYF
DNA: TGTGCCAGCAGCCGACAACCCGGGGGGGAGACAGATACGCAGTATTTT

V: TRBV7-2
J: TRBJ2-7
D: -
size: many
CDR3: CASSQGGSSYEQYF
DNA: TGTGCCAGCAGCCAGGGGGGGAGCTCCTACGAGCAGTACTTC